The rows below give T cell receptor beta chains drawn from one sample of a study of blood T cell repertoires in COVID-19. Assay used: immunoSEQ multiplex PCR; TCRdb lists only in-frame clones, some missing. The sample lists 200,000 to 250,000 clones; about 87% were seen once. The sequencing sample was made of PBMCs or T cells enriched from blood (not recorded which). The receptor source for this set is a woman aged 25 to 39 who had recovered from COVID-19. Each CDR3 is given with its conserved first and last residue. The order of the fields is D gene, V gene, clone size, J gene, CDR3 protein, CDR3 DNA. D genes are given only for firm matches. Size tells how often a clone was seen (once, few, many) or the class of an expanded clone, and some rows leave it out.

TRBD2	TRBV6-5	NA	TRBJ2-7	CASHRGGGSYEQYF	TGTGCCAGCCACCGCGGGGGGGGCTCCTACGAGCAGTACTTC
TRBD1	TRBV6-6	NA	TRBJ1-3	CASSSQPYGQGPNSGNTIYF	TGTGCCAGCAGCTCCCAGCCTTACGGACAGGGCCCTAACTCTGGAAACACCATATATTTT
TRBD1	TRBV3-1/TRBV3-2	NA	TRBJ1-3	CASSPRDSSGNTIYF	TGTGCCAGCAGCCCCCGGGACAGCTCTGGAAACACCATATATTTT
NA	TRBV9	NA	TRBJ2-3	CASSVEGRETDTQYF	TGTGCCAGCAGCGTAGAAGGAAGGGAGACAGATACGCAGTATTTT
NA	TRBV4-3	NA	TRBJ1-2	CASSHAYRDSNYGYTF	TGCGCCAGCAGCCACGCCTACAGGGATTCTAACTATGGCTACACCTTC
NA	TRBV5-4	NA	TRBJ1-2	CASSLRGYGYTF	TGTGCCAGCAGCTTGCGAGGTTATGGCTACACCTTC
NA	TRBV19	NA	TRBJ2-2	CASNSGANTGELFF	TGTGCCAGTAATAGCGGCGCGAACACCGGGGAGCTGTTTTTT
NA	TRBV4-2	NA	TRBJ1-2	CASSQVAGTNYGYTF	TGTGCCAGCAGCCAAGTTGCAGGTACTAACTATGGCTACACCTTC
NA	TRBV3-1/TRBV3-2	NA	TRBJ1-1	CASSQGRDFNTEAFF	TGTGCCAGCAGCCAAGGTCGGGACTTCAACACTGAAGCTTTCTTT
TRBD1	TRBV7-2	NA	TRBJ2-7	CASSLGQGALSYEQYF	TGTGCCAGCAGCTTAGGGCAGGGGGCACTATCCTACGAGCAGTACTTC
TRBD1	TRBV19	once	TRBJ1-5	CASSIDQGAGNQPQHF	TGTGCCAGTAGTATAGATCAGGGGGCTGGCAATCAGCCCCAGCATTTT
TRBD1	TRBV4-1	NA	TRBJ1-2	CASSQALGTVYGYTF	TGCGCCAGCAGCCAAGCTTTGGGGACAGTCTATGGCTACACCTTC
NA	TRBV7-2	NA	TRBJ2-7	CASSPGTFEQYF	TGTGCCAGCAGCCCAGGGACATTCGAGCAGTACTTC
NA	TRBV7-6	NA	TRBJ1-6	CASSLAAGDSPLHF	TGTGCCAGCAGCTTAGCGGCAGGGGATTCACCCCTCCACTTT
TRBD1	TRBV5-6	NA	TRBJ1-3	CASSLSGQSGNTIYF	TGTGCCAGCAGCTTGTCGGGACAGTCAGGAAACACCATATATTTT
TRBD1	TRBV25-1	NA	TRBJ2-3	CASSPGDSSTDTQYF	TGTGCCAGCAGCCCAGGGGACAGTTCCACAGATACGCAGTATTTT
TRBD2	TRBV7-3	NA	TRBJ2-1	CASSSWQTSPYNEQFF	TGTGCCAGCAGCTCCTGGCAGACTAGCCCCTACAATGAGCAGTTCTTC
NA	TRBV5-4	few	TRBJ1-2	CASSPGQFPYGYTF	TGTGCCAGCAGCCCCGGACAATTCCCCTATGGCTACACCTTC
NA	TRBV6-5	once	TRBJ1-1	CASSTTGTEAFF	TGTGCCAGCAGCACTACCGGGACAGAAGCTTTCTTT
NA	TRBV7-9	NA	TRBJ2-2	CASSRTETGELFF	TGTGCCAGCAGCCGGACAGAGACCGGGGAGCTGTTTTTT
NA	TRBV10-3	NA	TRBJ1-6	CAISAGANSPLHF	TGTGCCATCAGTGCAGGGGCTAATTCACCCCTCCACTTT
TRBD1	TRBV19	NA	TRBJ1-3	CASRALIGTGGRNTIYF	TGTGCCAGTAGAGCGCTCATCGGGACAGGGGGCAGAAACACCATATATTTT
NA	TRBV5-4	NA	TRBJ1-5	CASSPTGAGDNQPQHF	TGTGCCAGCAGCCCCACCGGGGCAGGGGACAATCAGCCCCAGCATTTT
NA	TRBV2	NA	TRBJ1-2	CASSLTGNGYTF	TGTGCCAGCAGTTTAACAGGGAATGGCTACACCTTC
TRBD2	TRBV5-6	NA	TRBJ2-7	CASSLAGGHYEQYF	TGTGCCAGCAGCTTGGCGGGGGGGCACTACGAGCAGTACTTC
TRBD2	TRBV6-4	NA	TRBJ2-2	CASSLAENTGELFF	TGTGCCAGCAGCCTAGCGGAGAACACCGGGGAGCTGTTTTTT
NA	TRBV5-1	few	TRBJ1-2	CASSSTGQLGYGYTF	TGCGCCAGCAGCTCGACCGGACAGTTAGGCTATGGCTACACCTTC
TRBD2	TRBV9	NA	TRBJ2-5	CASSNQGLPQETQYF	TGTGCCAGCAGCAACCAGGGACTACCACAAGAGACCCAGTACTTC
NA	TRBV6-5	NA	TRBJ2-1	CASSYSGAVRGNEQFF	TGTGCCAGCAGTTACTCTGGCGCCGTCAGGGGCAATGAGCAGTTCTTC
NA	TRBV13	NA	TRBJ2-7	CASSLFNEQYF	TGTGCCAGCAGCTTATTCAACGAGCAGTACTTC
NA	TRBV6-1	NA	TRBJ1-2	CASSEDTSYYGYTF	TGTGCCAGCAGTGAGGACACTTCTTACTATGGCTACACCTTC
NA	TRBV19	NA	TRBJ1-2	CASSKTRSYGYTF	TGTGCCAGTAGTAAGACCAGGTCCTATGGCTACACCTTC